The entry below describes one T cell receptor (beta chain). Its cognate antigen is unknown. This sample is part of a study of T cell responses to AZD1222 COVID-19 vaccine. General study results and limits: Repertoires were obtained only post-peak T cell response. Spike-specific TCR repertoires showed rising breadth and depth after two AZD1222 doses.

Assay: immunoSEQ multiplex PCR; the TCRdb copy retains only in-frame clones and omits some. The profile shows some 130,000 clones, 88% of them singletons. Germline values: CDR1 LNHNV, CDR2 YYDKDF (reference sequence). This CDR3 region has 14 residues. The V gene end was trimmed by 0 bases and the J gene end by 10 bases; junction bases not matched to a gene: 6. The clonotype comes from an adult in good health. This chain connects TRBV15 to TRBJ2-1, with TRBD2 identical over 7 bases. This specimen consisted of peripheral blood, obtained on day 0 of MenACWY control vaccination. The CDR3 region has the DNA TGTGCCACCAGCAGAGAGGCGGGAGCGGCCGAGCAGTTCTTC. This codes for CATSREAGAAEQFF.